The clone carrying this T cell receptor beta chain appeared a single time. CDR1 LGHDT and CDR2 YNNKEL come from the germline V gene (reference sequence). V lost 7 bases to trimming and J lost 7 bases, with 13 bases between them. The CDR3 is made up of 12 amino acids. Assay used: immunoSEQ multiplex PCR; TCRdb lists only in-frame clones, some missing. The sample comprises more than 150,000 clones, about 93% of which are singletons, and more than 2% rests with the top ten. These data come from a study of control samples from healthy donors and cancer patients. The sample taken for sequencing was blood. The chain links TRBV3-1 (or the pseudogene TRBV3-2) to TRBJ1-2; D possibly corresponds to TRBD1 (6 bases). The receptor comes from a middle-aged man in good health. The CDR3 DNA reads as TGTGCCAGCACCTCAGGAGGGGGTGGCTACACCTTC. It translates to CASTSGGGGYTF.